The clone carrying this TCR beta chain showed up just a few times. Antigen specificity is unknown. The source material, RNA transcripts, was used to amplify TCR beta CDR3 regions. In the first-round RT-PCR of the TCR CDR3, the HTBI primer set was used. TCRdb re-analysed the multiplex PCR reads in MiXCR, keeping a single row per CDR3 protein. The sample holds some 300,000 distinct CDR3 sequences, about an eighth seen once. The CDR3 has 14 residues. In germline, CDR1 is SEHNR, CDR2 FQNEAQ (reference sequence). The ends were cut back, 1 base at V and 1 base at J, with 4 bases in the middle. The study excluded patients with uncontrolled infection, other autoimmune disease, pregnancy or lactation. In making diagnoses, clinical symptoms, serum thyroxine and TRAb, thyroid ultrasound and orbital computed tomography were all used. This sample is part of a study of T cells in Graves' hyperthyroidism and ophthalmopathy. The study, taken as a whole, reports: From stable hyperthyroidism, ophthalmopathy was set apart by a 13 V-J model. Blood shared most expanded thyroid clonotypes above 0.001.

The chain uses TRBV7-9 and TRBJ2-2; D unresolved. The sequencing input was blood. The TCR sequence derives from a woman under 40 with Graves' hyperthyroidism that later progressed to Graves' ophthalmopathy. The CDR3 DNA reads TGTGCCAGCAGCTTAGTACGGAACACCGGGGAGCTGTTTTTT. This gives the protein CASSLVRNTGELFF.